The present T cell receptor beta chain was sequenced within a study of blood T cell repertoires in COVID-19. This CDR3 region has 16 residues. Everyone who took part was roughly 18 to 89 years old, and they came from 24 US areas. Only in-frame clones appear in the TCRdb table, and some are missing; sequencing was by immunoSEQ multiplex PCR. The sample lists fewer than 200,000 clones, over 80% occurring once. Sequenced input: PBMCs or T cells enriched from blood (not recorded which). This receptor was obtained from a woman aged 25 to 39 who had been exposed to COVID-19. The J gene is TRBJ2-5, the V gene TRBV21-1; TRBD1 is the table's D call, not checked against the DNA. TRBV21-1 is a pseudogene. CDR3 coding DNA: TGTGCCAGCAGCACCTCACAGGGTGGTTTCCTGGAGACCCAGTACTTC. Its protein product is CASSTSQGGFLETQYF.